The rows below give T cell receptor beta chains drawn from one sample of a study of shared clonotypes between healthy human individuals. The method was immunoSEQ multiplex PCR; TCRdb's version includes in-frame clones alone and lacks a portion of them. This sample carries roughly 2.5 million clones, just over 90% of them seen once, and the ten largest clones take 0.13% to 0.15%. The source material was naive CD4+ T cells sorted from blood. Receptors were obtained from a man between 18 and 29 years old in good health. Both conserved end residues are part of each CDR3. D genes are given only for firm matches. The size of a clone is reported for some rows only, either as once, few or many, or as a class for expanded clones.

TRBV19	-	TRBJ2-5	-	TGTGCCAGCCGGGCCTCTCTGGGAGAGACCCAGTACTTC	CASRASLGETQYF
TRBV5-5	-	TRBJ2-3	-	TGTGCCAGCAGCTTGGTTGACAAAGTCACAGATACGCAGTATTTT	CASSLVDKVTDTQYF
TRBV27	TRBD1	TRBJ1-4	-	TGTGCCAGCAGTTCATCAGGGGGTATGAATGAAAAACTGTTTTTT	CASSSSGGMNEKLFF
TRBV14	-	TRBJ1-2	few	TGTGCCAGCAGCCAAGATTGGGTCTCGGACAGAGACTTC	CASSQDWVSDRDF
TRBV18	TRBD2	TRBJ2-2	-	TGTGCCAGCTCACCTGGGACTACCGCCGGGGAGCTGTTTTTT	CASSPGTTAGELFF
TRBV4-2	TRBD1	TRBJ2-2	-	TGTGCCAGCAGCCGAGACAGGGTAACGGCCGGGGAGCTGTTTTTT	CASSRDRVTAGELFF
TRBV5-1	TRBD1	TRBJ2-5	-	TGCGCCAGCAGCCCGGGACAGTTACAAGAGACCCAGTACTTC	CASSPGQLQETQYF
TRBV6-5	-	TRBJ1-2	-	TGTGCCAGCAGCCTGAGGCCACCAGGCTATGGCTACACCTTC	CASSLRPPGYGYTF
TRBV5-1	-	TRBJ1-3	-	TGCGCCAGCAGCACCGACATCTCTGGAAACACCATATATTTT	CASSTDISGNTIYF
TRBV11-2	TRBD2	TRBJ2-3	-	TGTGCCAGCAGCACCCTAGCGGGAGTGAGCACAGATACGCAGTATTTT	CASSTLAGVSTDTQYF
TRBV28	-	TRBJ2-5	once	TGTGCCAGCAGACAGGCTGGCCAAGAGACCCAGTACTTC	CASRQAGQETQYF
TRBV18	TRBD2	TRBJ2-7	-	TGTGCCAGCTCACCAAGGACTAGCGGAAACTACGAGCAGTACTTC	CASSPRTSGNYEQYF
TRBV28	-	TRBJ2-7	once	TGTGCCAGCAGTTCTCCCGGGACACTATATGACGAGCAGTACTTC	CASSSPGTLYDEQYF
TRBV28	-	TRBJ2-4	-	TGTGCCAGCAGTTTAGCAGGTGTGGAAAACATTCAGTACTTC	CASSLAGVENIQYF
TRBV19	TRBD1	TRBJ1-6	-	TGTGCCAGTAGCGAGACAGGGCTAAATTCACCCCTCCACTTT	CASSETGLNSPLHF
TRBV27	-	TRBJ1-1	-	TGTGCCAGCAGTTTAGAAGGCCGACACACTGAAGCTTTCTTT	CASSLEGRHTEAFF
TRBV19	-	TRBJ2-2	-	TGTGCCAGTAGTAAGTCCGGGGGAGGCACCGGGGAGCTGTTTTTT	CASSKSGGGTGELFF
TRBV11-3	-	TRBJ2-2	-	TGTGCCAGCAGCTTGAGGGGGAACACCGGGGAGCTGTTTTTT	CASSLRGNTGELFF
TRBV30	-	TRBJ1-3	-	TGTGCCTGGGACAAGGCAGGGGCGAGCTCTGGAAACACCATATATTTT	CAWDKAGASSGNTIYF
TRBV7-3	-	TRBJ2-1	-	TGTGCCAGCAGCTCCCAGGGACTTACTTACAATGAGCAGTTCTTC	CASSSQGLTYNEQFF
TRBV9	-	TRBJ1-3	-	TGTGCCAGCAGCCCAGGGAACACAGCCGGAAACACCATATATTTT	CASSPGNTAGNTIYF
TRBV25-1	-	TRBJ1-2	-	TGTGCCAGCACCCGAGCGGCGGAAAAGGGCTACACCTTC	CASTRAAEKGYTF
TRBV9	TRBD1	TRBJ1-6	-	TGTGCCAGCAGACGGGGACAGGGGAGTAATTCACCCCTCCACTTT	CASRRGQGSNSPLHF
TRBV6-1	TRBD1	TRBJ2-7	-	TGTGCCAGCAGCCTTGCAGGGGGCGGATACGAGCAGTACTTC	CASSLAGGGYEQYF
TRBV19	-	TRBJ2-1	-	TGTGCCAGTAGTATTGCCGGGACGAGGGTCCTATACAATGAGCAGTTCTTC	CASSIAGTRVLYNEQFF
TRBV19	TRBD1	TRBJ2-7	-	TGTGCCAGTAGTCGGGGACAGGGGGCCGCCTACGAGCAGTACTTC	CASSRGQGAAYEQYF
TRBV6-5	TRBD2	TRBJ2-7	-	TGTGCCAGCAGACCCGGACTAGCGGGAGACGACGAGCAGTACTTC	CASRPGLAGDDEQYF
TRBV28	-	TRBJ1-5	-	TGTGCCAGCAGTCCCCCCCGGGCCCCCGGCCCCCAGCATTTT	CASSPPRAPGPQHF
TRBV14	TRBD2	TRBJ2-7	once	TGTGCCAGCAGCCTGGCGGGGGGCAACGAGCAGTACTTC	CASSLAGGNEQYF
TRBV5-1	TRBD1	TRBJ1-2	-	TGCGCCAGCAGCCCAGACGGACAGGGTAGGGCCTATGGCTACACCTTC	CASSPDGQGRAYGYTF
TRBV29-1	-	TRBJ2-7	-	TGCAGCGCCGCTCTAGCGATCTCCTACGAGCAGTACTTC	CSAALAISYEQYF
TRBV6-5	-	TRBJ2-7	-	TGTGCCAGCACGCGTGGACTGGGCGGGTACGAGCAGTACTTC	CASTRGLGGYEQYF
TRBV27	TRBD1	TRBJ2-2	-	TGTGCCAGCTCAAGACAGGGGGGTACCGGGGAGCTGTTTTTT	CASSRQGGTGELFF
TRBV5-1	TRBD1	TRBJ1-1	-	TGCGCCAGCAGCCCGGGACAGGGATTTGGTGAAGCTTTCTTT	CASSPGQGFGEAFF
TRBV7-9	-	TRBJ1-6	once	TGTGCCAGCAGCTTAAGGCGGCTTAGTATGAGGGGTAGGAATTCACCCCTCCACTTT	CASSLRRLSMRGRNSPLHF
TRBV5-1	-	TRBJ2-2	-	TGCGCCAGCAGCCAAACCTCCAGGGTAGTCCACGGGGAGCTGTTTTTT	CASSQTSRVVHGELFF
TRBV6-5	-	TRBJ2-3	-	TGTGCCAGCGGAAGGGGGGGAGGTACAGATACGCAGTATTTT	CASGRGGGTDTQYF
TRBV11-2	-	TRBJ2-5	-	TGTGCCAGCAGCTATAATAGCTGGGAGACCCAGTACTTC	CASSYNSWETQYF
TRBV19	TRBD1	TRBJ2-3	-	TGTGCCAGTAGTCGCTGGGACAGCTACCCTAGCACAGATACGCAGTATTTT	CASSRWDSYPSTDTQYF
TRBV5-1	-	TRBJ2-6	-	TGCGCCAGCAGCGCGTCCCCCAGGATTGGTGAGGCCTCTGGGGCCAACGTCCTGACTTTC	CASSASPRIGEASGANVLTF
TRBV5-1	-	TRBJ2-7	-	TGCGCCAGCAGTTTTGGACAGCGGCCCTACGAGCAGTACTTC	CASSFGQRPYEQYF
TRBV7-2	-	TRBJ2-7	-	TGTGCCAGCAGCCCCTATCCAACAGGCTCCTACGAGCAGTACTTC	CASSPYPTGSYEQYF
TRBV7-2	-	TRBJ2-7	-	TGTGCCAGCAGCCCCTACTTCTCCTACGAGCAGTACTTC	CASSPYFSYEQYF
TRBV27	-	TRBJ2-5	-	TGTGCCAGCAGTCCCCGTAGGGATCAAGAGACCCAGTACTTC	CASSPRRDQETQYF
TRBV11-2	-	TRBJ1-3	-	TGTGCCAGCAGCTTAGAGGGAAGCTCTGGAAACACCATATATTTT	CASSLEGSSGNTIYF
TRBV19	-	TRBJ1-1	-	TGTGCCAGTAGTGGGGGCTCGGCTTTCTTT	CASSGGSAFF
TRBV19	-	TRBJ2-2	-	TGTGCCAGTACCTCAAACGGGGTGGCCGGGGAGCTGTTTTTT	CASTSNGVAGELFF
TRBV6-1	TRBD1	TRBJ2-5	-	TGTGCCAGCAGTGAAGTTAAAGGGCTTCGGGACAGCCGAGTCGGTACCCAGTACTTC	CASSEVKGLRDSRVGTQYF
TRBV10-2	-	TRBJ2-1	-	TGCGCCAGCAGTGAATCCGGGTCCCACCTTGGGTCCTACAATGAGCAGTTCTTC	CASSESGSHLGSYNEQFF
TRBV25-1	-	TRBJ1-1	-	TGTGCCAGCAGTGAATCTCGACAAGCCCGGGGAGCTTTCTTT	CASSESRQARGAFF
TRBV4-2	TRBD1	TRBJ1-1	once	TGTGCCAGCAGCCAAGCTAGGACAGGCACGAACACTGAAGCTTTCTTT	CASSQARTGTNTEAFF
TRBV5-1	TRBD1	TRBJ2-7	-	TGCGCCAGCAGCCAACAGGGGGCGCTTGAGGAGCAGTACTTC	CASSQQGALEEQYF
TRBV30	-	TRBJ2-5	once	TGTGCCTGGAGTGTAAGGAGGGGACGGGGAGGAGAGACCCAGTACTTC	CAWSVRRGRGGETQYF
TRBV5-1	TRBD1	TRBJ1-1	-	TGCGCCAGCAAGATACAGGGGACCGACACTGAAGCTTTCTTT	CASKIQGTDTEAFF
TRBV6-6	-	TRBJ2-7	-	TGTGCCAGCAGTTACTCGGCAGACTACGAGCAGTACTTC	CASSYSADYEQYF
TRBV28	TRBD1	TRBJ1-2	-	TGTGCCAGCAGATCACAGGGGGCAGGCTATGGCTACACCTTC	CASRSQGAGYGYTF
TRBV4-3	-	TRBJ2-1	-	TGCGCCAGCAGCCAAGATGCGGGGAGAGGGGTTATCCTGTGGGGACAGAAGTTCTTC	CASSQDAGRGVILWGQKFF
TRBV10-3	TRBD2	TRBJ2-5	-	TGTGCCATCAGTGAGGGGGTAGCGGGGGGCCAAGAGACCCAGTACTTC	CAISEGVAGGQETQYF
TRBV29-1	-	TRBJ1-2	-	TGCAGCGTTGTGGAGGGATCCTATGGCTACACCTTC	CSVVEGSYGYTF